These T cell receptor beta chains were read from a single sample in a study of response to subunit inactivated influenza vaccine. TCRdb independently ran MiXCR on the RT-PCR reads; one entry per CDR3 protein. The data show hundreds of thousands of distinct CDR3 sequences, roughly 23% seen once. This specimen was CD4+ T cells sorted from PBMCs, taken approximately 5 days after vaccination. The source is a man over 45 who received an inactivated influenza vaccine. Both conserved end residues are part of each CDR3. A D gene is named only where the DNA matches it firmly. Clone size, where shown, is once, few, many, or a class for clones that have expanded.

V	size	J	D	DNA	CDR3
TRBV29-1	once	TRBJ2-5	NA	TGCAGCGTTGAAGGCGGGACCGCGCAAGAGACCCAGTACTTC	CSVEGGTAQETQYF
TRBV5-5	NA	TRBJ2-2	NA	TGTGCCAGCAGCTCCGTAGCGGTCACCGGGGAGCTGTTTTTT	CASSSVAVTGELFF
TRBV7-6	few	TRBJ2-4	NA	TGTGCCAGCAGCTTAGGGGCAGGGACACCCTGGACGGCCAAAAACATTCAGTACTTC	CASSLGAGTPWTAKNIQYF
TRBV6-2/TRBV6-3	few	TRBJ2-7	TRBD2	TGTGCCAGCAGTTACGGCCAACTAGCGCGAGTAGCCTACGAGCAGTACTTC	CASSYGQLARVAYEQYF
TRBV12-3/TRBV12-4	NA	TRBJ1-5	TRBD1	TGTGCCAGCAGTGAACAGGGGGGAAGGAATCAGCCCCAGCATTTT	CASSEQGGRNQPQHF
TRBV4-2	NA	TRBJ2-1	TRBD2	TGTGCCAGCAGCCAAGCCTGGACTAGCGGATTAAATGAGCAGTTCTTC	CASSQAWTSGLNEQFF
TRBV29-1	NA	TRBJ2-3	TRBD1	TGCAGCGTTGTAACAGGGGGCACAGATACGCAGTATTTT	CSVVTGGTDTQYF
TRBV5-4	NA	TRBJ2-5	TRBD1	TGTGCCAGCAGCCAAGGGGTAGGGGGCGCGGAGACCCAGTACTTC	CASSQGVGGAETQYF
TRBV2	few	TRBJ2-3	NA	TGTGCCAGCAGGGGGGATTGGACTATCACAGATACGCAGTATTTT	CASRGDWTITDTQYF
TRBV5-1	few	TRBJ1-6	NA	TGCGCCAGCAGCCCCCTGGAGGGGATCAATTCACCCCTCCACTTT	CASSPLEGINSPLHF
TRBV20-1	NA	TRBJ2-7	NA	TGCAGTGCTAGAGATGGCGGGAAATACGAGCAGTACTTC	CSARDGGKYEQYF
TRBV20-1	few	TRBJ2-5	NA	TGCAGTGCTAGAGAGGGTGGTAGCATGGAGACCCAGTACTTC	CSAREGGSMETQYF
TRBV24-1	few	TRBJ1-2	NA	TGTGCCACCAGTGATGGTGCTAACTATGGCTACACCTTC	CATSDGANYGYTF
TRBV29-1	many	TRBJ1-4	NA	TGCAGCGTTGGAGGGGCACCGGATGAAAAACTGTTTTTT	CSVGGAPDEKLFF
TRBV7-2	NA	TRBJ1-4	NA	TGTGCCAGCAGCTTCTCTCCCGGGAATGAAAAACTGTTTTTT	CASSFSPGNEKLFF
TRBV27	NA	TRBJ1-1	TRBD1	TGTGCCAGCAGTCCCGGGACAGGGAAAGGAGGGGACACTGAAGCTTTCTTT	CASSPGTGKGGDTEAFF
TRBV12-3/TRBV12-4	NA	TRBJ2-2	NA	TGTGCCAGCAGTTTAAGCCGGGGCGGGGAGCTGTTTTTT	CASSLSRGGELFF
TRBV6-5	NA	TRBJ1-2	NA	TGTGCCAGCAATGACGCCTATGGCTACACCTTC	CASNDAYGYTF
TRBV9	NA	TRBJ2-6	NA	TGTGCCAGCAGCGTAGGTGGGGGAGCTGGGGCCAACGTCCTGACTTTC	CASSVGGGAGANVLTF
TRBV4-3	few	TRBJ2-2	NA	TGCGCCAGCAGCCAAGATTTAAGTTACACCGGGGAGCTGTTTTTT	CASSQDLSYTGELFF
TRBV20-1	few	TRBJ2-7	NA	TGCAGTGCTAACGGACTATCCACCTACGAGCAGTACTTC	CSANGLSTYEQYF
TRBV20-1	few	TRBJ2-1	NA	TGCAGTGCTAGCTCGGCGGGGAATGAGCAGTTCTTC	CSASSAGNEQFF
TRBV11-3	few	TRBJ2-7	NA	TGTGCCAGCAGCAAACCCGGGACCCCCTACGAGCAGTACTTC	CASSKPGTPYEQYF
TRBV7-2	few	TRBJ2-1	NA	TGTGCCAGCAGCTTAGATGCAGGGTCGGGCTACAATGAGCAGTTCTTC	CASSLDAGSGYNEQFF
TRBV10-3	NA	TRBJ2-7	NA	TGTGCCACTTCAGGGAGCTCCTACGAGCAGTACTTC	CATSGSSYEQYF
TRBV4-3	NA	TRBJ2-7	TRBD2	TGCGCCAGCAGCCAAGGGGGCGGGAGGGCCTACGAGCAGTACTTC	CASSQGGGRAYEQYF
TRBV20-1	NA	TRBJ2-1	NA	TGCAGTGCTAGAGGACCCCCGGGTAAGGCAAGGAATGAGCAGTTCTTC	CSARGPPGKARNEQFF